This record covers a single T cell receptor (beta chain). The length of the CDR3 is 17 residues. Germline values: CDR1 GTSNPN, CDR2 SVGIG (reference sequence). V dropped 0 bases and J dropped 4; count of bases not matched to a gene: 7. Allocation to cohorts depended on clinical history reported by the participants. This sample was included in a study of blood T cell repertoires in COVID-19. Study summary: In each case, the material was cDNA or gDNA derived from T cells, B-cell-depleted T cells, or PBMCs.

Clones were sequenced by immunoSEQ multiplex PCR, and TCRdb holds only the in-frame ones, with some missing. The sample lists a few hundred thousand clones; approximately 91% were seen once. The sequencing sample was made of PBMCs or T cells enriched from blood (not recorded which). This TCR came from a woman aged 35 to 49 who had been exposed to COVID-19. The gene calls are TRBV30 and TRBJ2-2, with 11 bases matching TRBD2. The CDR3 is CAWSVEFSGRATGELFF. The CDR3 nucleotides are TGTGCCTGGAGTGTAGAATTTAGCGGGAGGGCCACCGGGGAGCTGTTTTTT.